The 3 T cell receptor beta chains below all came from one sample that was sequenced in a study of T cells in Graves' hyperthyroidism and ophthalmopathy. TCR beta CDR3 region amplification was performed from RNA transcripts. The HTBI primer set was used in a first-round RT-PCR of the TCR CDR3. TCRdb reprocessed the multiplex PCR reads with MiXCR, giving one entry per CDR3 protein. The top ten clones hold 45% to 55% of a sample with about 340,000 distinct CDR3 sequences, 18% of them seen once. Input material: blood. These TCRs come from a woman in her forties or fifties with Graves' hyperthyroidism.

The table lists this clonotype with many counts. The CDR3 reads CASREDSNQPQHF. The CDR3 DNA sequence: TGTGCCAGCAGGGAAGATAGCAATCAGCCCCAGCATTTT. The rearrangement links TRBV7-8 to TRBJ1-5, with D unclear. CDR1 is SGHVS and CDR2 is FQNEAQ in the germline V gene. This CDR3 comprises 13 residues. V lost 6 bases and J 0 bases, leaving 6 bases between the germline ends.

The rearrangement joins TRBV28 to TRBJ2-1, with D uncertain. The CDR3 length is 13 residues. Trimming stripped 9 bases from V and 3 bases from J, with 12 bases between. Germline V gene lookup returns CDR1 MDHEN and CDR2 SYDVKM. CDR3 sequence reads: CASSSPNYNEQFF. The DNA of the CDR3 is TGTGCCAGTTCGTCTCCCAACTACAATGAGCAGTTCTTC.

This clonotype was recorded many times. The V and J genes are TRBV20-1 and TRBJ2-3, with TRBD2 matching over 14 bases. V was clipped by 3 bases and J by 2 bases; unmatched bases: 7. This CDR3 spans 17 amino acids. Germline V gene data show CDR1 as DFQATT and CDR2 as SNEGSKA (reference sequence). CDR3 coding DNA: TGCAGTGCTAGGACTAGCGGGGGGGCCCATCTCACAGATACGCAGTATTTT. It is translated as CSARTSGGAHLTDTQYF.